This TCR beta chain was documented in a study of blood T cell repertoires in COVID-19. Background on the study: Samples representing acute and convalescent COVID-19 were sourced from the United States, Italy and Spain.

Sequencing was performed with immunoSEQ multiplex PCR; in TCRdb, only in-frame clones are kept and a portion is missing. The table lists about 670,000 clones, just under 90% of them singletons. CDR1 and CDR2 from the germline V gene are LNHDA and SQIVND (reference sequence). Trimming left V 0 bases short and J 7 bases short, with 13 bases between. This CDR3 has 14 residues. The chain uses TRBV19 and TRBJ2-7; TRBD2 is a possible D gene (5 bases). Sequencing was carried out using peripheral blood. The TCR was taken from a woman aged 18-29 years with acute or convalescent COVID-19. The CDR3 coding sequence is TGTGCCAGTAGTATAGATACGAACCAGCGGGAGCAGTACTTC. Translating it yields CASSIDTNQREQYF.